This entry features one T cell receptor beta chain sequence. This clonotype was counted many times. Its antigen is not yet known. It has no much larger one-base neighbor in the sample; base qualities were not kept. Every donor was a healthy Caucasian. Miltenyi CD45RO+ enrichment and human naive T-cell isolation kits were used to isolate memory (CD45RO+) and naive T cells from PBMC. Receptor libraries were prepared by 5' RACE. Sequencing was performed on an Illumina HiSeq 2000. A universal primer binding site was added through template switching, and the final cDNA carried a unique molecular identifier so that TCR cDNA molecules could be counted accurately. Specific primers in the conserved constant-segment region were used to synthesize first-strand cDNA for TCR alpha and beta chains. To control for contamination, every cDNA library carried two barcodes: a SMART-Mk sample barcode plus Illumina barcodes. TruSeq adapter sequences, together with Illumina sample barcodes, were added in two successive PCR steps. The Illumina HiSeq platform was used with custom primers to sequence TCR alpha and beta cDNA libraries. The paper's data handling went like this. Raw reads were processed with MiGEC to extract unique molecular identifiers, and MiXCR was used to determine CDR3 positions. Recombination models were inferred per individual with the repgenHMM and IGoR tools using an EM algorithm. Shared clonotypes were analyzed with the tcR package in R, and sharing was normalized by the product of cloneset sizes. To study raw recombination free of thymic and clonal selection effects, out-of-frame nonproductive sequences were analyzed. The public sequencing data were trimmed at Q25 with fastp and processed into clonotypes with MiXCR by TCRdb, which kept only in-frame beta chains. Entries that share a CDR3 protein sequence are merged under the most common genes and DNA. For this entry, the V and J calls and clone size follow TCRdb and not the study's own pipeline. A total of 150,000 or so distinct CDR3 sequences appear in this sample, roughly 3.2% of them only once. Jointly, the top ten make up around 8% of the sample.

This record belongs to a study of identical twins (dated by TCRdb to 2016 to 2017). At the level of the whole study: TCR alpha and beta repertoires from monozygotic twins, unrelated adults of various ages and cord blood were deep-sequenced to test whether fetal clonotypes persist. To rule out contamination, replicate twin experiments were performed at different times with different library preparation protocols. What the research found in general, with its limitations: A weaker excess of twin sharing was found in beta out-of-frame sequences because the signal-to-noise ratio was lowered by fewer shared sequences. Compared with coincidental sharing between unrelated individuals, out-of-frame TCR alpha sequences shared between twins showed an excess of sequences with low generation probability. Because the same donors could not be followed over many years, the conclusions depended on cross-sectional statistical analysis. Abundant cord blood beta clonotypes had fewer insertions, young adult naive repertoires showed a similar but weaker trend, and memory repertoires showed no such trend. Zero-insertion analyses could be partly confounded by invariant T cells such as MAIT and iNKT, though diverse VJ usage argued against such confounding for most clonotypes. In monozygotic twins, recombination models systematically underestimated out-of-frame TCR alpha sharing, but the models matched the sharing seen between unrelated individuals.

The specimen was memory T cells sorted from blood. The sample's cell subset or site label, decoded: CD45RO+ enriched T cells. The clonotype comes from a man between 18 and 29 years old in good health.

CDR3 protein: CASSSTGDSNQPQHF. The nucleotide sequence is given as TGTGCCAGCAGCTCGACAGGGGATAGCAATCAGCCCCAGCATTTT. Recombination connected TRBV7-9 to TRBJ1-5, with TRBD1 identical over 8 junction bases. V lost 4 bases and J lost 0 bases, and the count of bases not matched to a germline gene is 2. Sequences SEHNR (CDR1) and FQNEAQ (CDR2) are obtained from the germline V gene (reference sequence). The CDR3 has 15 amino acids, counting the end cysteine and phenylalanine. The sequence is cut down to CDR3 DNA, 45 bases in frame from base 1.